Sequencing of this T cell receptor (beta chain) was carried out in a study of blood T cells in healthy people across ages. The CDR3 has 16 amino acids. Germline V CDR1 and CDR2: MGHRA, YSYEKL. It was with a sample-barcoded 5' primer and a J-beta primer mix that a second PCR of roughly 7 to 12 cycles was run. TCRdb re-derived calls from the 5' RACE reads in MiXCR, one entry per CDR3 protein. The sample records more than 1.4 million distinct CDR3 sequences, 40% to 50% being singletons. This chain uses TRBV4-1 with TRBJ2-1, with 9 bases identical to TRBD1. The J call is in doubt because the DNA end fits TRBJ2-7 better. This sequence originates from a woman between 18 and 29 years old in good health. The source material was blood. DNA of the CDR3: TGCGCCAGCAGCCAGACCGGGACAGGGACGTACAATGAGCAGTACTTC. It yields the protein CASSQTGTGTYNEQYF.